This T cell receptor (beta chain) was captured by sequencing in a study of T cell responses to AZD1222 COVID-19 vaccine. Overall study results and limits: Donors in the cohort were predominantly white British and more often female, and clonal diversity was possibly underestimated. Targeting of unmutated variant regions was reportedly seen in nearly half of spike-specific TCRs. Repertoires in all cases were sampled only once the peak T cell response had passed. Elevations in Spike-specific TCR breadth and depth followed administration of two AZD1222 doses.

On this clone: Its antigen remains unidentified.

The method was immunoSEQ multiplex PCR; TCRdb's version includes in-frame clones alone and lacks a portion of them. Of roughly 90,000 clones listed, 70% to 90% are singletons. This CDR3 region has 18 residues. From germline, CDR1 is SGHVS and CDR2 FNYEAQ. The V segment lost 3 bases and the J segment 5 bases; nucleotides outside the gene matches: 14. The V call is TRBV7-6, the J call TRBJ2-5, with 11 positions matching TRBD2. The source is an adult in good health. The input for sequencing was peripheral blood, taken on day 0 of AZD1222 vaccination. The CDR3 loop is CASSFGVPSGRPLETQYF. CDR3 sequence (DNA): TGTGCCAGCAGCTTTGGTGTCCCTAGCGGGAGGCCCCTGGAGACCCAGTACTTC.